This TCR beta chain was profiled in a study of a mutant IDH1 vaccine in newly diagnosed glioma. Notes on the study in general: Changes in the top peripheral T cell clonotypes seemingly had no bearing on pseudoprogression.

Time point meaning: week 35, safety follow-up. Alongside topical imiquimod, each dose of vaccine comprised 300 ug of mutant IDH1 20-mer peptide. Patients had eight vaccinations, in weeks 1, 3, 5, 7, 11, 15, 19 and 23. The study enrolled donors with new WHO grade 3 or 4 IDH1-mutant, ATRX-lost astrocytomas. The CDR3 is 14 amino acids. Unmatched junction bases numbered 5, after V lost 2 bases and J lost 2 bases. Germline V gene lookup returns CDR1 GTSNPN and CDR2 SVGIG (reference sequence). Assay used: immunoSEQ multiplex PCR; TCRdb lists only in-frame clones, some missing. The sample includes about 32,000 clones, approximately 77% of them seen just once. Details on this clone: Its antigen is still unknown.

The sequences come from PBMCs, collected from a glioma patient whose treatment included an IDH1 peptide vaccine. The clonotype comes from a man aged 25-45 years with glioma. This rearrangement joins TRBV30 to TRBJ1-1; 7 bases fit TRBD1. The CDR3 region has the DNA TGTGCCTGGAGTACGGACAGGAGAAACACTGAAGCTTTCTTT. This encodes CAWSTDRRNTEAFF.